The 23 T cell receptor beta chains presented below share a single source sample, sequenced in a study of blood T cell repertoires in COVID-19. Repertoires were generated with immunoSEQ multiplex PCR, while TCRdb's copy carries only in-frame clones and drops some. The repertoire has approximately 350,000 clones, 70% to 90% of them found once; the top ten carry roughly 7.1%. What was sequenced was peripheral blood. The receptors derive from a woman aged 60 to 75 with COVID-19, enrolled during active disease.

The CDR3 region is CASSSGLWNEQFF. In DNA form, the CDR3 reads TGTGCCAGCAGCTCGGGACTCTGGAATGAGCAGTTCTTC. The V gene is TRBV2, the J gene TRBJ2-1, with a tentative D call TRBD2 (6 bases). The V gene lost 6 bases and the J gene lost 7 bases, with 13 bases spanning the gap. CDR1 SNHLY and CDR2 FYNNEI come from the germline V gene. The CDR3 extends over 13 amino acids.

The V and J genes are TRBV27 and TRBJ1-1, with D possibly TRBD1 on 6 matching bases. The germline V gene has CDR1 MNHEY and CDR2 SMNVEV (reference sequence). Trimming left V 4 bases short and J 0 bases short, with 9 bases between. The CDR3 totals 14 residues. The CDR3 loop reads CASSYQGLNTEAFF. The CDR3 DNA follows: TGTGCCAGCAGTTATCAGGGGCTGAACACTGAAGCTTTCTTT.

V is TRBV6-4 and J is TRBJ2-3; D gene uncertain. The germline V and J ends were trimmed by 0 bases and 4 bases, with 5 bases remaining between them. The CDR3 has 13 residues. CDR1 is MRHNA and CDR2 is SNTAGT in the germline V gene. The chain's CDR3 is CASSDSGADTQYF. The DNA for the CDR3 is TGTGCCAGCAGTGACTCGGGCGCAGATACGCAGTATTTT.

V gene TRBV6-5 combines with J gene TRBJ2-7; no definite D call. The germline V and J ends were trimmed by 1 base and 6 bases, with 7 bases remaining between them. This CDR3 comprises 12 residues. In germline, CDR1 is MNHEY, CDR2 SVGAGI. CDR3 loop: CASSYYGGEQYF. Here the CDR3 DNA reads TGTGCCAGCAGTTACTACGGTGGCGAGCAGTACTTC.

This chain connects TRBV6-5 to TRBJ1-1; the match to TRBD1 covers 8 bases. J lost 5 bases, V lost 2 bases, and 10 bases had no gene match. The length of the CDR3 is 16 residues. Germline CDR1 is MNHEY and CDR2 is SVGAGI. In DNA form, the CDR3 reads TGTGCCAGCAGTTACGGCAGACAGGGGACGGGGACTGAAGCTTTCTTT. This translates into CASSYGRQGTGTEAFF.

This clone was detected only a few times. The chain recombines TRBV19 with TRBJ1-5, with D tentatively TRBD1 (5 bases). Germline lookup yields CDR1 LNHDA and CDR2 SQIVND (reference sequence). V lost 4 bases and J lost 5, with 12 bases in between. CDR3 length equals 14 residues. The CDR3 sequence: CASSTDTDDQPQHF. For the CDR3, the DNA is TGTGCCAGTAGTACGGACACAGACGATCAGCCCCAGCATTTT.

This clone was observed a single time. The CDR3 loop is CASSFGGAGTYEQYF. CDR3 bases: TGCGCCAGCAGCTTCGGGGGTGCCGGCACCTACGAGCAGTACTTC. The chain has TRBV5-1 and TRBJ2-7; weak D call: TRBD2 (6 bases). Germline V gene data show CDR1 as SGHRS and CDR2 as YFSETQ. The CDR3 runs 15 residues. With 2 bases removed from V and 2 bases from J, the gap between germline ends came to 14 bases.

This clone was counted once. DNA of the CDR3: TGTGCCAGAAGCTTTCTGAGACAGGGGTACACTGAAGCTTTCTTT. Its protein is CARSFLRQGYTEAFF. The chain links TRBV5-3 to TRBJ1-1; 8 bases align to TRBD1. TRBV5-3 is labeled an ORF, and its function is uncertain. The CDR3 is 15 amino acids. After removal of 2 bases from V and 3 bases from J, the junction contained 6 bases not matched to a gene.

About this clone itself: Here the CDR3 omits its conserved ending phenylalanine or tryptophan, so a read error is the likely source. This chain uses TRBV9 with TRBJ1-1, with a tentative D call TRBD1 (5 bases). The CDR3 is made up of 15 amino acids. Trimming stripped 2 bases from V and 1 base from J, with 12 bases between. CDR1 is SGDLS and CDR2 is YYNGEE in the germline V gene. In DNA form, the CDR3 reads TGTGCCAGCAGCGTCCCGGGAGGGGAGAACACTGAAGCTTTCCTT. It translates to CASSVPGGENTEAFL.

The chain carries TRBV6-5 and TRBJ2-7, with D tentatively TRBD1 (5 bases). From germline, CDR1 is MNHEY and CDR2 SVGAGI. The CDR3 is made up of 14 amino acids. Between the trimmed V and J ends, which lost 4 bases and 4 bases, there was a span of 14 bases. The CDR3, as DNA: TGTGCCAGCAGTTCGAGCAGGGCATGGTACGAGCAGTACTTC. As protein: CASSSSRAWYEQYF.

This clone has a handful of counts. V gene TRBV30 combines with J gene TRBJ1-1; D gene ambiguous. The V end was cut by 3 bases, the J end by 6 bases, with 11 bases between. CDR1 and CDR2 (germline): GTSNPN, SVGIG (reference sequence). This CDR3 spans 12 amino acids. This CDR3 reads CAWRALSAEAFF. The CDR3 DNA reads TGTGCCTGGAGGGCCCTGAGCGCTGAAGCTTTCTTT.

The J gene is TRBJ2-7, the V gene TRBV4-1, with D maybe TRBD1 (6 bases). Germline V lookup: CDR1 MGHRA, CDR2 YSYEKL. Deletions cut 0 bases from V and 1 base from J, with 10 bases between. This CDR3 contains 15 residues. The CDR3 region is CASSQEQGNSYEQYF. The CDR3 region has the DNA TGCGCCAGCAGCCAAGAACAGGGTAATTCCTACGAGCAGTACTTC.

This clone was seen only once. The V gene is TRBV3-1 (or the pseudogene TRBV3-2), the J gene TRBJ2-1, with a tentative D call TRBD1 (6 bases). The V gene lost 0 bases and the J gene lost 2 bases, with 11 bases spanning the gap. CDR3 size: 16 residues. Germline V lookup: CDR1 LGHDT, CDR2 YNNKEL (reference sequence). This chain's CDR3 is CASSQDGGHPYNEQFF. Written as DNA, the CDR3 is TGTGCCAGCAGCCAAGATGGGGGACACCCCTACAATGAGCAGTTCTTC.

The chain carries TRBV9 and TRBJ1-6; possible D gene TRBD1, 6 bases. Trimming took off 3 bases at V and 0 bases at J, with 13 bases between the two ends. Per the germline V gene, CDR1 is SGDLS and CDR2 is YYNGEE. The CDR3 consists of 17 residues. The CDR3 DNA is TGTGCCAGCAGCGCAACGACAGGCCGCTCCTATAATTCACCCCTCCACTTT. Encoded protein: CASSATTGRSYNSPLHF.

V is TRBV7-2 and J is TRBJ1-2; D ambiguous. This CDR3 contains 14 residues. V lost 1 base and J 1 base, leaving 7 bases between the germline ends. CDR1 SGHTA and CDR2 FQGNSA come from the germline V gene. Written as DNA, the CDR3 is TGTGCCAGCAGCTTAGATCCGGTTAACTATGGCTACACCTTC. It codes for CASSLDPVNYGYTF.

This clone was seen once. This chain joins TRBV18 and TRBJ1-2; D is ambiguous. This CDR3 region has 13 residues. V was cut by 6 bases and J by 9 bases, with 17 bases left in between. CDR1 and CDR2 (germline): KGHSH, LQKENI. The CDR3 here is CASSELLGRSYTF. DNA of the CDR3: TGTGCCAGCTCCGAGCTGCTAGGTAGAAGCTACACCTTC.

The rearrangement uses TRBV28 and TRBJ2-7; 12 bases agree with TRBD2. CDR3 length: 15 amino acids. Germline loops: CDR1 MDHEN, CDR2 SYDVKM. Trimming cost V 8 bases and J 3 bases; bases outside gene matches: 8. CDR3 loop: CASPPSGGAGYEQYF. The CDR3 coding sequence is TGTGCCAGCCCTCCTAGCGGGGGGGCGGGCTACGAGCAGTACTTC.

V usage is TRBV6-5 and J usage is TRBJ1-4; maybe TRBD1 (5 bases). CDR1 is MNHEY, CDR2 SVGAGI, per germline. Deletions cut 2 bases from V and 7 bases from J, with 11 bases between. The CDR3 contains 14 residues. The CDR3 sequence: CASSYDSWGEKLFF. The CDR3, as DNA: TGTGCCAGCAGTTACGACAGCTGGGGTGAAAAACTGTTTTTT.

The chain carries TRBV3-1 (or the pseudogene TRBV3-2) and TRBJ2-2; 11 bases match TRBD2. The germline gives CDR1 LGHDT, CDR2 YNNKEL (reference sequence). This CDR3 spans 19 amino acids. The junction had 10 bases not matched to a gene; V was cut back by 3 bases and J by 1 base. The CDR3 reads CASSQGLAALNLNTGELFF. CDR3 nucleotide sequence: TGTGCCAGCAGCCAGGGACTAGCGGCTCTTAACCTGAACACCGGGGAGCTGTTTTTT.

This clone showed up just a few times. This CDR3 is also generated by other DNA sequences in the sample. The J gene is TRBJ1-1, the V gene TRBV11-3, with 7 bases fitting TRBD1. J was trimmed by 2 bases and V by 5 bases; bases with no gene match: 5. The CDR3 has 14 amino acids. Per germline, CDR1 SGHNT and CDR2 YENEEA. CDR3 amino acids: CASSRGQSNTEAFF. The CDR3 bases are TGTGCCAGCAGCCGGGGACAGAGTAACACTGAAGCTTTCTTT.

The CDR3 sequence is CASSTRGQGIGSPLHF. As DNA, the CDR3 is TGTGCCAGCAGCACTAGAGGACAGGGGATCGGGTCACCCCTCCACTTT. The genes are TRBV11-3 and TRBJ1-6, with TRBD1 matching over 9 bases. The CDR3 has 16 amino acids. Germline assignment: CDR1 SGHNT and CDR2 YENEEA. Trimming took 5 bases from V and 10 from J; bases not matched to a gene: 12.

The rearrangement uses TRBV19 and TRBJ2-5, with D unclear. V was cut by 7 bases and J by 1 base, with 10 bases left in between. From germline, CDR1 is LNHDA and CDR2 SQIVND (reference sequence). The CDR3 length is 13 residues. The CDR3 sequence: CASMQTFQETQYF. As DNA, the CDR3 is TGTGCCAGTATGCAGACTTTCCAAGAGACCCAGTACTTC.

V usage is TRBV19 and J usage is TRBJ2-7; 8 bases line up with TRBD2. CDR3 size: 15 residues. CDR1 is LNHDA and CDR2 is SQIVND in the germline V gene (reference sequence). The junction had 7 bases not matched to a gene; V was cut back by 6 bases and J by 0 bases. The CDR3 loop reads CASSKIGTSSYEQYF. DNA of the CDR3: TGTGCCAGTAGCAAGATAGGGACTAGCTCCTACGAGCAGTACTTC.